The source of this TCR beta chain is a study of blood T cell repertoires in COVID-19. The overall study: From the United States, Italy and Spain came samples of acute and convalescent COVID-19.

V lost 0 bases and J lost 4; bases outside the gene matches: 3. Germline CDR1 and CDR2: SGHRS and YFSETQ. This CDR3 is built from 14 residues. Per the original data handling: From reference gene primer amplification, estimates of nucleated cell counts were derived. Data came from immunoSEQ multiplex PCR; TCRdb stores just in-frame clones and leaves some out. V and J calls and clone size follow that table, whereas D and trimming were derived from the DNA. Of 150,000 to 200,000 clones listed, approximately 88% are singletons. The chain uses TRBV5-1 and TRBJ1-2, with 7 bases fitting TRBD1. This clonotype was sampled from a woman aged 30 to 39 with acute or convalescent COVID-19. Sequences were obtained from peripheral blood. CDR3 in DNA: TGCGCCAGCAGCTTGGCCCGGGACAGCTATGGCTACACCTTC. Protein: CASSLARDSYGYTF.